This section outlines one T cell receptor beta chain sequence together with its context. This sample is part of a study of blood T cell repertoires in COVID-19. Background on the study: Samples came from the United States, Italy and Spain, spanning acute and convalescent COVID-19. From T cells, B-cell-depleted T cells, or PBMCs came the material, which was cDNA or gDNA.

This CDR3 is 15 amino acids long. Per germline, CDR1 LNHDA and CDR2 SQIVND (reference sequence). V dropped 1 base and J dropped 0 bases, with 9 bases sitting between them. The protocol was immunoSEQ multiplex PCR, while the TCRdb copy is restricted to in-frame clones and leaves out a portion. Among 200,000 to 250,000 clones listed, around 90% were seen once. The sample comprised peripheral blood. The chain combines TRBV19 with TRBJ1-1; D uncertain. The TCR was taken from a man aged 60-69 years with acute or convalescent COVID-19. The CDR3 is CASSIVPGLNTEAFF. The CDR3 DNA reads TGTGCCAGTAGTATAGTCCCAGGCCTGAACACTGAAGCTTTCTTT. The whole variable domain, remainder taken from reference TRBV19 and TRBJ1-1, is DGGITQSPKYLFRKEGQNVTLSCEQNLNHDAMYWYRQDPGQGLRLIYYSQIVNDFQKGDIAEGYSVSREKKESFPLTVTSAQKNPTAFYLCASSIVPGLNTEAFFGQGTRLTVV.